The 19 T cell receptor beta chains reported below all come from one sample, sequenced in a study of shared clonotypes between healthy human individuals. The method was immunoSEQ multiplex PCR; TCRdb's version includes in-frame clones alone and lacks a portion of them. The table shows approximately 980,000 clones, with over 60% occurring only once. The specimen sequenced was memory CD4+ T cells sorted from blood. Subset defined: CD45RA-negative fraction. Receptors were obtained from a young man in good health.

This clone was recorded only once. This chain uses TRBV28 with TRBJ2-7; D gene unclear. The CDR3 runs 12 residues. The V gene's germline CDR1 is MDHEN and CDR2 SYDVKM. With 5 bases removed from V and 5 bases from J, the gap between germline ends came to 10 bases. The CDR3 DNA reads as TGTGCCAGCAGTCGAGGTTCCCACGAGCAGTACTTC. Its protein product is CASSRGSHEQYF.

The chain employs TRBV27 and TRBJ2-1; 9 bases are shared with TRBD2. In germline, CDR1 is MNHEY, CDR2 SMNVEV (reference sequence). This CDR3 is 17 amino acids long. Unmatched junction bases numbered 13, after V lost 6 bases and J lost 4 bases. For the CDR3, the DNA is TGTGCCAGCAGGACCGGAGGGGCTAGCGGGGCGTACAATGAGCAGTTCTTC. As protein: CASRTGGASGAYNEQFF.

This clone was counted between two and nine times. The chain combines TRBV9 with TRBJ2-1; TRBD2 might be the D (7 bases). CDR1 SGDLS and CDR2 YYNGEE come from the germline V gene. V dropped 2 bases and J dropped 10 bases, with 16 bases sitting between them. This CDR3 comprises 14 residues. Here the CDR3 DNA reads TGTGCCAGCAGCGTCATTTCCGGGGGGACAGAGCAGTTCTTC. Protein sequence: CASSVISGGTEQFF.

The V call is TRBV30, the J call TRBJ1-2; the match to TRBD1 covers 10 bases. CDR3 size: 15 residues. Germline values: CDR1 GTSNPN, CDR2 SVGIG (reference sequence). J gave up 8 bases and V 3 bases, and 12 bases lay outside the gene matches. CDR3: CAWRKGTGEGEGYTF. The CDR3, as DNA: TGTGCCTGGAGGAAGGGGACAGGGGAAGGCGAGGGCTACACCTTC.

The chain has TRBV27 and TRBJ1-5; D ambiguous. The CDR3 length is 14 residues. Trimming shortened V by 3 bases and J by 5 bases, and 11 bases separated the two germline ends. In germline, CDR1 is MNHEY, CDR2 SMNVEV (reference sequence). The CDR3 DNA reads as TGTGCCAGCAGTTTCGAGGCCAGCGATCAGCCCCAGCATTTT. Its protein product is CASSFEASDQPQHF.

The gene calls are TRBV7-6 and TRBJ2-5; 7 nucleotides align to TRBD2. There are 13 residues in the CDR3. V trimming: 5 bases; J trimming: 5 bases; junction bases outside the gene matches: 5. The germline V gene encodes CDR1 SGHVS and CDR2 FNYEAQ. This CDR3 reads CASSGLVSETQYF. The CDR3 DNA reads TGTGCCAGCAGCGGACTAGTCTCGGAGACCCAGTACTTC.

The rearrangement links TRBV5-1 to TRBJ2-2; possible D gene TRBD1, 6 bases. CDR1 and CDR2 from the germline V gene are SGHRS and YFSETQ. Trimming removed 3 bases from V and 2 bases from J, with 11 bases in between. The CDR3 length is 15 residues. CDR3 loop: CASSSRTDNTGELFF. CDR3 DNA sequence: TGCGCCAGCAGCTCAAGGACAGATAACACCGGGGAGCTGTTTTTT.

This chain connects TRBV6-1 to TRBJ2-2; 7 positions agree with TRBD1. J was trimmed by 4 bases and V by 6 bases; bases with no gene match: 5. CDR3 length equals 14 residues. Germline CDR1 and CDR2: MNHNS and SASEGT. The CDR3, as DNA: TGTGCCAGCAGGGGACAGACTCTCACCGGGGAGCTGTTTTTT. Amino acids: CASRGQTLTGELFF.

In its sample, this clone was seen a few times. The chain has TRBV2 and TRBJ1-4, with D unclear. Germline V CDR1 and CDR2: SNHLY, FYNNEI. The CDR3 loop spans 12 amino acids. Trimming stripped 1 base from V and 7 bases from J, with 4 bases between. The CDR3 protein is CASSEVVEKLFF. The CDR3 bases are TGTGCCAGCAGTGAAGTAGTTGAAAAACTGTTTTTT.

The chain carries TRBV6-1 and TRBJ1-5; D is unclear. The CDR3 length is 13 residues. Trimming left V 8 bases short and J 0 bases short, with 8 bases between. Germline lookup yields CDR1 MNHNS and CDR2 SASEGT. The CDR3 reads CASEQLSNQPQHF. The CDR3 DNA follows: TGTGCCAGCGAACAGCTTAGCAATCAGCCCCAGCATTTT.

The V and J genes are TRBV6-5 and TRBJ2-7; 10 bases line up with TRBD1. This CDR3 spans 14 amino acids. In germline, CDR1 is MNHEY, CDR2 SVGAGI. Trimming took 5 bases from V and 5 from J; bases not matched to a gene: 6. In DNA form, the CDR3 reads TGTGCCAGCAGTGGGGGACAGGGGATGCACGAGCAGTACTTC. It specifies CASSGGQGMHEQYF.

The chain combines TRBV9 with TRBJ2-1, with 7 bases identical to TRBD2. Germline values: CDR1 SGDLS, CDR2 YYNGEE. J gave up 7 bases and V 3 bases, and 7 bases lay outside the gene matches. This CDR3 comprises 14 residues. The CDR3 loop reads CASSETGGRNEQFF. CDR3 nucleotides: TGTGCCAGCAGCGAAACGGGAGGCAGAAATGAGCAGTTCTTC.

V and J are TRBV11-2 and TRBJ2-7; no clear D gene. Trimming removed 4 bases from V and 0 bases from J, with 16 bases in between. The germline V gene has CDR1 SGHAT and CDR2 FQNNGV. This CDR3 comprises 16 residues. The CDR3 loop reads CASSSLSVISSYEQYF. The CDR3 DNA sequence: TGTGCCAGCAGCTCCCTGTCGGTCATTAGCTCCTACGAGCAGTACTTC.

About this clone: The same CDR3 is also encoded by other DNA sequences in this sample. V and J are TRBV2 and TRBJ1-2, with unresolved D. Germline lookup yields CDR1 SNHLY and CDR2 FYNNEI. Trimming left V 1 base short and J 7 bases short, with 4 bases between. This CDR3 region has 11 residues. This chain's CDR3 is CASSEGVGYTF. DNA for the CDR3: TGTGCCAGCAGTGAAGGTGTTGGCTACACCTTC.

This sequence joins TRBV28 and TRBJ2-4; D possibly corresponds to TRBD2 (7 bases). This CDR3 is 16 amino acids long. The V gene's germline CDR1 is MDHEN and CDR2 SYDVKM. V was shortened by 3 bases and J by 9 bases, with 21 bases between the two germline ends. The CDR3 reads CASSLPSLGGRLIQYF. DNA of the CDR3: TGTGCCAGCAGTTTGCCCAGCTTGGGGGGGCGTCTCATTCAGTACTTC.

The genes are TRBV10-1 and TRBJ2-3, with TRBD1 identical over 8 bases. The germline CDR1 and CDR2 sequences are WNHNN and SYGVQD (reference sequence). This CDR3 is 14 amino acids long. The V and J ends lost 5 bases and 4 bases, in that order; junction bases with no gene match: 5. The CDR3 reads CASSFGTGPDTQYF. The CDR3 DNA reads TGCGCCAGCAGTTTTGGGACAGGCCCAGATACGCAGTATTTT.

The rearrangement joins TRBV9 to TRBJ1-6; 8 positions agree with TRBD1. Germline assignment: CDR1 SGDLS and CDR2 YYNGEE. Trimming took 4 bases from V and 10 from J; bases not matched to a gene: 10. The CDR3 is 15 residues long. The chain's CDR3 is CASSSTGGIRSPLHF. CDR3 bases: TGTGCCAGCAGCAGTACAGGGGGGATCCGGTCACCCCTCCACTTT. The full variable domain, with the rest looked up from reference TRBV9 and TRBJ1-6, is DSGVTQTPKHLITATGQRVTLRCSPRSGDLSVYWYQQSLDQGLQFLIQYYNGEERAKGNILERFSAQQFPDLHSELNLSSLELGDSALYFCASSSTGGIRSPLHFGNGTRLTVT.

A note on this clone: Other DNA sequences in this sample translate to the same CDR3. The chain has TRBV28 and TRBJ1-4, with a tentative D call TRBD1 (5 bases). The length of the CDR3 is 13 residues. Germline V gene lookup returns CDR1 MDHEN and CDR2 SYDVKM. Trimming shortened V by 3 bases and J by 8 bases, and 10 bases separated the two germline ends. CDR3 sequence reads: CASSLAGGEKLFF. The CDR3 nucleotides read TGTGCCAGCAGTTTGGCGGGGGGGGAAAAACTGTTTTTT.

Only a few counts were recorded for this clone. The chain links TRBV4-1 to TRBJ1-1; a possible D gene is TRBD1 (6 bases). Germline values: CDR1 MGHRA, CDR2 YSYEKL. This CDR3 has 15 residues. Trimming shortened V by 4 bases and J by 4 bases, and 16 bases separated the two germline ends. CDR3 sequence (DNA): TGCGCCAGCAGCCTGAATGACAGGATCTCCACTGAAGCTTTCTTT. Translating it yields CASSLNDRISTEAFF.